This TCR beta chain stems from a study of blood T cell repertoires in COVID-19. Study summary: PBMCs, B-cell-depleted T cells, or T cells were the source of the cDNA or gDNA that made up the material.

In the source study's methods: Reference gene primer amplification gave estimated nucleated cell counts. Data came from immunoSEQ multiplex PCR; TCRdb stores just in-frame clones and leaves some out. Clone size and V and J calls were adopted from that table, with D and trimming inferred from the DNA. The profile covers 290,000 or so clones, with approximately 86% appearing a single time and roughly 2.6% taken by the ten largest. Residents of over 20 US areas, aged about 18 to 95 years, made up the participants. Grouping used clinical history reported by participants in a survey and questionnaire. V lost 1 base and J lost 4, with 11 bases in between. CDR3 size: 15 residues. Germline lookup yields CDR1 SGHTA and CDR2 FQGNSA.

The specimen was PBMCs or T cells enriched from blood (not recorded which). The gene calls are TRBV7-2 and TRBJ1-3; D unclear. The TCR comes from a young woman who had recovered from COVID-19. CDR3 nucleotides: TGTGCCAGCAGCTTAGGCCCCGAGGAGGGAAACACCATATATTTT. It specifies CASSLGPEEGNTIYF.